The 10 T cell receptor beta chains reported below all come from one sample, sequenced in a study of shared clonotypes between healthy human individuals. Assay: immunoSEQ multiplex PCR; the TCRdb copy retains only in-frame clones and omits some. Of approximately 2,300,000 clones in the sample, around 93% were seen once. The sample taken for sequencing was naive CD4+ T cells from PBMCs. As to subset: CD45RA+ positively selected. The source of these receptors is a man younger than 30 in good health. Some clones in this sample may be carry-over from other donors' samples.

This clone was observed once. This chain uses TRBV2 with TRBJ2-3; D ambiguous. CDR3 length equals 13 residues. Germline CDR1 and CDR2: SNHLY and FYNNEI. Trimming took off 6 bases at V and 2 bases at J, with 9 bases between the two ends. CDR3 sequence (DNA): TGTGCCAGCAGCGCCGCTGTCACAGATACGCAGTATTTT. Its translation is CASSAAVTDTQYF. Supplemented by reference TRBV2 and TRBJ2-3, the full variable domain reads EPEVTQTPSHQVTQMGQEVILRCVPISNHLYFYWYRQILGQKVEFLVSFYNNEISEKSEIFDDQFSVERPDGSNFTLKIRSTKLEDSAMYFCASSAAVTDTQYFGPGTRLTVL.

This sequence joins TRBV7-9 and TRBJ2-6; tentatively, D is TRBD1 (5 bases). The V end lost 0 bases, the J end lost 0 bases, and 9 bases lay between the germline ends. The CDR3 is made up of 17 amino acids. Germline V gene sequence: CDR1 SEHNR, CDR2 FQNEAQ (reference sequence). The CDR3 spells CASSLATVPSGANVLTF. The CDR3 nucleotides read TGTGCCAGCAGCTTAGCGACAGTACCCTCTGGGGCCAACGTCCTGACTTTC.

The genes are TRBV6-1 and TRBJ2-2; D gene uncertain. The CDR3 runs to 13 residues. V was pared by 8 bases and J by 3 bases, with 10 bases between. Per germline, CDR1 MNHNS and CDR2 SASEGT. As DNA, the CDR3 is TGTGCCAGCCAGACACCGTACACCGGGGAGCTGTTTTTT. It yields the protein CASQTPYTGELFF.

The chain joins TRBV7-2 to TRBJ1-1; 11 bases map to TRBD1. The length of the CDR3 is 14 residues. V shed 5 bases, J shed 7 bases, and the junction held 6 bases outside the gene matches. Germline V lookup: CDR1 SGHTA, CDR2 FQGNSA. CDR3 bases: TGTGCCAGCAGCCCTCATGGGACAGGGGGTGAAGCTTTCTTT. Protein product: CASSPHGTGGEAFF.

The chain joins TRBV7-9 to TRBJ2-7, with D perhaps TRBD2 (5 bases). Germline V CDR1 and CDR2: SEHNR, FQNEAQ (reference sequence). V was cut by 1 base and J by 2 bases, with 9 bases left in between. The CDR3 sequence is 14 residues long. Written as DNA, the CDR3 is TGTGCCAGCAGCTTAGGAGGGTACACCTACGAGCAGTACTTC. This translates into CASSLGGYTYEQYF.

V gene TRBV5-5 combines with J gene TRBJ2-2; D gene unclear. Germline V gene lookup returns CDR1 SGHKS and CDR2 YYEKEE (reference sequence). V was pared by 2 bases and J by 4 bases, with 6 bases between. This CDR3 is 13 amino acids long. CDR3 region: CASSFVPTGELFF. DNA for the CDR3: TGTGCCAGCAGCTTCGTCCCCACCGGGGAGCTGTTTTTT.

The CDR3 DNA sequence: TGTGCCAGCTTCGGGGGGAAGGTAGCCCCAGATACGCAGTATTTT. As protein: CASFGGKVAPDTQYF. The chain uses TRBV2 and TRBJ2-3; 7 bases map to TRBD2. The ends lost 8 bases at V and 4 bases at J; junction bases unmatched: 12. This CDR3 region has 15 residues. In germline, CDR1 is SNHLY, CDR2 FYNNEI. The full variable domain, its missing parts supplied by reference TRBV2 and TRBJ2-3, is EPEVTQTPSHQVTQMGQEVILRCVPISNHLYFYWYRQILGQKVEFLVSFYNNEISEKSEIFDDQFSVERPDGSNFTLKIRSTKLEDSAMYFCASFGGKVAPDTQYFGPGTRLTVL.

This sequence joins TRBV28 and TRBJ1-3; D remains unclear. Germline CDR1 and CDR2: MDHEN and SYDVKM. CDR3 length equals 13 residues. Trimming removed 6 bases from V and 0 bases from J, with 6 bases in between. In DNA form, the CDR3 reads TGTGCCAGCAGCCCCTCCTCTGGAAACACCATATATTTT. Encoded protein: CASSPSSGNTIYF.

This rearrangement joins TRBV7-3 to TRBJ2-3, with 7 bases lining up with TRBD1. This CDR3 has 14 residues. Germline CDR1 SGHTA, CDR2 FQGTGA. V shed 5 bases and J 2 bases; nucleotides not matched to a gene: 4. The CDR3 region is CASSPDRVTDTQYF. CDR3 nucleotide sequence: TGTGCCAGCAGCCCCGACAGGGTCACAGATACGCAGTATTTT.

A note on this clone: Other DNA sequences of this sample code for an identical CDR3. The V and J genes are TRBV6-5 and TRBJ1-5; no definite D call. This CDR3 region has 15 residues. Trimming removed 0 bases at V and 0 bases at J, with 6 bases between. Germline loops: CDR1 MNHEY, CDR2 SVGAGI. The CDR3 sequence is CASSYSRNSNQPQHF. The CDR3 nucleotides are TGTGCCAGCAGTTACTCCCGGAATAGCAATCAGCCCCAGCATTTT.